This TCR beta chain comes out of a study of shared clonotypes between healthy human individuals. In the study overall: A couple of women and a few men aged 18 to 49 made up the donors.

Clones were sequenced by immunoSEQ multiplex PCR, and TCRdb holds only the in-frame ones, with some missing. The repertoire has under 700,000 clones, around 96% of them found once; the top ten carry around 0.12%. Germline CDR1 is WNHNN and CDR2 is SYGVQD (reference sequence). The CDR3 contains 13 residues. V was pared by 0 bases and J by 11 bases, with 3 bases of the junction left unmatched. Selected positively for CCR7 and CD45RO-negative, naive CD8 cells excluded terminally differentiated effector memory CD45RA+ cells. The genes are TRBV10-1 and TRBJ2-2, with 7 bases lining up with TRBD1. The sequence was obtained from a woman aged 30 to 39 in good health. The sample comprised naive CD8+ T cells sorted from blood. CDR3 residues: CASSESRGFELFF. In nucleotides, the CDR3 is TGCGCCAGCAGTGAGTCCAGGGGGTTCGAGCTGTTTTTT.